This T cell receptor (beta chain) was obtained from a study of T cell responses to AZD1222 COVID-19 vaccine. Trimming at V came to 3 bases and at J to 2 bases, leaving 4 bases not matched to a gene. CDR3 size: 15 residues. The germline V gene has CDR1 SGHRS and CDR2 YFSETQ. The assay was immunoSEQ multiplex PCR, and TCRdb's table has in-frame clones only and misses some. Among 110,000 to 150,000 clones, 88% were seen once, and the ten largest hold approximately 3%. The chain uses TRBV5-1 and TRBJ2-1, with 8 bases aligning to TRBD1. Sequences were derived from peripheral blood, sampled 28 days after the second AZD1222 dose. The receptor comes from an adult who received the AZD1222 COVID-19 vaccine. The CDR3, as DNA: TGCGCCAGCAGCTCGGGACAGGCTACCTACAATGAGCAGTTCTTC. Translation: CASSSGQATYNEQFF.